The 27 T cell receptor beta chains in this list originate from one sample, sequenced in a study of blood T cell repertoires in COVID-19. Produced via immunoSEQ multiplex PCR; TCRdb's table is partial and in-frame only. Of around 120,000 clones listed, around 87% are singletons. Sequencing used peripheral blood. The receptors come from a woman aged 60-75 years with COVID-19, enrolled during active disease.

This clone was detected only a few times. This chain joins TRBV7-9 and TRBJ2-1, with no clear D. Trimming removed 0 bases at V and 5 bases at J, with 11 bases between. Germline V gene data show CDR1 as SEHNR and CDR2 as FQNEAQ (reference sequence). There are 15 residues in the CDR3. CDR3 protein: CASSLAAVKDNEQFF. CDR3 DNA sequence: TGTGCCAGCAGCTTAGCGGCAGTGAAAGACAATGAGCAGTTCTTC.

The CDR3 coding sequence is TGTGCCAGCAGAGAACTAGCGGGGGTGAGAGAGACCCAGTACTTC. This gives the protein CASRELAGVRETQYF. The rearrangement joins TRBV2 to TRBJ2-5; 11 nucleotides line up with TRBD2. In germline, CDR1 is SNHLY, CDR2 FYNNEI. CDR3 length: 15 amino acids. Trimming at V came to 6 bases and at J to 4 bases, leaving 7 bases not matched to a gene.

V is TRBV6-5 and J is TRBJ1-4; no reliable D call. In germline, CDR1 is MNHEY, CDR2 SVGAGI. This CDR3 spans 11 amino acids. V lost 10 bases to trimming and J lost 15 bases, with 18 bases between them. The CDR3 nucleotides are TGTGCCATCCGGAGCGGGGAACTCTTGTTTTTT. This encodes CAIRSGELLFF.

This chain joins TRBV19 and TRBJ2-1; 8 nucleotides agree with TRBD1. The CDR3 has 16 residues. Germline CDR1 and CDR2: LNHDA and SQIVND (reference sequence). V lost 4 bases and J lost 6; bases outside the gene matches: 11. CDR3 amino acids: CASSTIDRGSINEQFF. CDR3 bases: TGTGCCAGTAGTACTATAGACAGGGGTTCTATCAATGAGCAGTTCTTC. Supplemented by reference TRBV19 and TRBJ2-1, the full variable domain reads DGGITQSPKYLFRKEGQNVTLSCEQNLNHDAMYWYRQDPGQGLRLIYYSQIVNDFQKGDIAEGYSVSREKKESFPLTVTSAQKNPTAFYLCASSTIDRGSINEQFFGPGTRLTVL.

This clone has a single count. V is TRBV25-1 and J is TRBJ2-5; 8 positions agree with TRBD2. From germline, CDR1 is MGHDK and CDR2 SYGVNS. After removal of 10 bases from V and 2 bases from J, the junction contained 3 bases not matched to a gene. The CDR3 extends over 12 amino acids. CDR3 in amino acids: CATSSGQETQYF. DNA of the CDR3: TGTGCCACCTCTAGCGGGCAAGAGACCCAGTACTTC. The complete variable domain, with remaining parts taken from reference TRBV25-1 and TRBJ2-5, reads EADIYQTPRYLVIGTGKKITLECSQTMGHDKMYWYQQDPGMELHLIHYSYGVNSTEKGDLSSESTVSRIRTEHFPLTLESARPSHTSQYLCATSSGQETQYFGPGTRLLVL.

The chain couples TRBV15 to TRBJ1-2, with unresolved D. The CDR3 is 13 residues long. Trimming shortened V by 5 bases and J by 7 bases, and 14 bases separated the two germline ends. Germline CDR1 LNHNV, CDR2 YYDKDF (reference sequence). CDR3 bases: TGTGCCACCAGCGCACGCAGGATCTCTGGCTACACCTTC. Translating gives CATSARRISGYTF.

The V and J genes are TRBV5-1 and TRBJ1-1; D gene uncertain. CDR1 SGHRS and CDR2 YFSETQ come from the germline V gene. Trimming took off 5 bases at V and 0 bases at J, with 17 bases between the two ends. The CDR3 covers 16 residues. DNA of the CDR3: TGCGCCAGCAGTTCTTCCCGAGGGAATATGAACACTGAAGCTTTCTTT. The encoded protein is CASSSSRGNMNTEAFF. Filled out from reference TRBV5-1 and TRBJ1-1, the complete variable domain reads KAGVTQTPRYLIKTRGQQVTLSCSPISGHRSVSWYQQTPGQGLQFLFEYFSETQRNKGNFPGRFSGRQFSNSRSEMNVSTLELGDSALYLCASSSSRGNMNTEAFFGQGTRLTVV.

This clone is medium-sized (0.01 to 0.1%) in the sample. The V call is TRBV9, the J call TRBJ1-1; TRBD1 matches at 10 bases. Germline V gene lookup returns CDR1 SGDLS and CDR2 YYNGEE. The CDR3 is 17 residues long. Germline trimming cut 0 bases from V and 0 bases from J; bases unmatched to any gene: 5. Here the CDR3 DNA reads TGTGCCAGCAGCGTAGCCCGGGACAGGGGCATGAACACTGAAGCTTTCTTT. This sequence encodes CASSVARDRGMNTEAFF.

This clone was counted between two and nine times. This chain links TRBV5-1 with TRBJ1-1; 12 bases are shared with TRBD1. V gave up 2 bases and J gave up 5 bases; unmatched junction bases: 4. This CDR3 is built from 15 residues. CDR1 and CDR2 (germline): SGHRS, YFSETQ. The CDR3 spells CASSLGTGGTTEAFF. The CDR3 nucleotides are TGCGCCAGCAGCTTAGGGACAGGGGGCACGACTGAAGCTTTCTTT.

This chain uses TRBV29-1 with TRBJ1-1; no firm D call. There are 13 residues in the CDR3. Germline CDR1 reads SQVTM; CDR2 reads ANQGSEA. V lost 5 bases, J lost 5 bases, and 15 bases lay in between. Here the CDR3 DNA reads TGCAGCGTTCTTAATACACGAGGGACTGAAGCTTTCTTT. This codes for CSVLNTRGTEAFF.

This chain connects TRBV4-3 to TRBJ2-7; 8 nucleotides match TRBD1. Trimming took 3 bases from V and 3 from J; bases not matched to a gene: 16. Germline V gene data show CDR1 as LGHNA and CDR2 as YSLEER. The CDR3 has 18 residues. The CDR3 DNA sequence: TGCGCCAGCAGCCAGGACCCGACAATAACAGGGGGGAACTACGAGCAGTACTTC. Amino acids: CASSQDPTITGGNYEQYF.

This chain joins TRBV20-1 and TRBJ1-2; D is perhaps TRBD1 (5 bases). V shed 6 bases and J shed 6 bases, with 11 bases lying between them. The CDR3 extends over 11 amino acids. CDR1 is DFQATT and CDR2 is SNEGSKA in the germline V gene (reference sequence). The chain's CDR3 is CSAQGADGYTF. DNA of the CDR3: TGCAGTGCCCAAGGGGCCGATGGCTACACCTTC.

This chain links TRBV2 with TRBJ1-5; D remains ambiguous. The V and J ends lost 2 bases and 0 bases respectively, with 8 bases between them. The germline gives CDR1 SNHLY, CDR2 FYNNEI. The CDR3 runs 15 residues. The CDR3 protein is CASSEYRYSNQPQHF. For the CDR3, the DNA is TGTGCCAGCAGTGAATACCGGTATAGCAATCAGCCCCAGCATTTT.

The rearrangement uses TRBV7-2 and TRBJ2-3, with D tentatively TRBD1 (6 bases). The germline V and J ends were trimmed by 3 bases and 0 bases, with 16 bases remaining between them. The CDR3 has 17 amino acids. CDR1 and CDR2 from the germline V gene are SGHTA and FQGNSA. The CDR3 coding sequence is TGTGCCAGCAGCTTCCACCGACAGGTTGGGAGCACAGATACGCAGTATTTT. It specifies CASSFHRQVGSTDTQYF.

In its sample, this clone was seen once. This chain connects TRBV27 to TRBJ2-7, with 8 bases fitting TRBD1. Germline loops: CDR1 MNHEY, CDR2 SMNVEV (reference sequence). V shed 6 bases and J 0 bases; nucleotides not matched to a gene: 7. This CDR3 comprises 15 residues. The CDR3 spells CASSPTGGSSYEQYF. CDR3 in DNA: TGTGCCAGCAGCCCTACAGGGGGGAGCTCCTACGAGCAGTACTTC.

As DNA, the CDR3 is TGTGCCAGCAGACTACGACTAGCTAGCACAGATACGCAGTATTTT. This codes for CASRLRLASTDTQYF. The rearrangement links TRBV5-4 to TRBJ2-3; the match to TRBD2 covers 7 bases. Looked up from germline, CDR1 is SGHNT and CDR2 is YYREEE (reference sequence). V shed 5 bases, J shed 0 bases, and the junction held 6 bases outside the gene matches. The CDR3 sequence is 15 residues long.

The CDR3 coding sequence is TGTGCCAGCAGTTTGCAGGGGACGAACTACTATGGCTACACCTTC. Its translation is CASSLQGTNYYGYTF. The gene calls are TRBV27 and TRBJ1-2, with D tentatively TRBD1 (6 bases). The V gene lost 3 bases and the J gene lost 3 bases, with 14 bases spanning the gap. Germline loops: CDR1 MNHEY, CDR2 SMNVEV (reference sequence). The CDR3 has 15 amino acids.

The chain couples TRBV12-3 or TRBV12-4 to TRBJ2-1, with 10 bases identical to TRBD2. V gave up 2 bases and J gave up 16 bases; unmatched junction bases: 5. There are 12 residues in the CDR3. DNA of the CDR3: TGTGCCAGCAGTTTAACTGGGACTAGCGTTTTCTTC. Translation gives CASSLTGTSVFF.

The rearrangement uses TRBV27 and TRBJ1-1; no clear D gene. This CDR3 is 13 amino acids long. Germline CDR1 MNHEY, CDR2 SMNVEV (reference sequence). The V end lost 7 bases, the J end lost 1 base, and 10 bases lay between the germline ends. The CDR3 protein is CASIGEGNTEAFF. CDR3 sequence (DNA): TGTGCCAGCATTGGGGAGGGGAACACTGAAGCTTTCTTT.

This sequence joins TRBV19 and TRBJ1-2; no clear D. V lost 2 bases, J lost 4 bases, and 11 bases lay in between. CDR1 and CDR2 from the germline V gene are LNHDA and SQIVND (reference sequence). The CDR3 totals 14 residues. This CDR3 reads CASSITAAVYGYTF. For the CDR3, the DNA is TGTGCCAGTAGTATAACAGCGGCCGTCTATGGCTACACCTTC.

The V call is TRBV21-1, the J call TRBJ2-3; the D call of TRBD2 is as the table states it, not checked on the DNA. TRBV21-1 is deemed a pseudogene. The CDR3 extends over 18 amino acids. The CDR3 here is CASSKTSGGPSSTDTQYF. The CDR3 coding sequence is TGTGCCAGCAGCAAAACCAGCGGGGGGCCTTCTAGCACAGATACGCAGTATTTT.

This clone was seen a single time. This chain uses TRBV3-1 (or the pseudogene TRBV3-2) with TRBJ1-6; D might be TRBD1 (5 bases). The germline V gene has CDR1 LGHDT and CDR2 YNNKEL (reference sequence). This CDR3 region has 13 residues. Trimming stripped 10 bases from V and 7 bases from J, with 14 bases between. The CDR3 sequence is CATNGHTNSPLHF. In DNA, the CDR3 is TGTGCCACCAATGGACATACCAATTCACCCCTCCACTTT.

This chain uses TRBV5-6 with TRBJ2-7; TRBD1 matches 9 bases. The CDR3 is 15 residues long. The ends lost 4 bases at V and 5 bases at J; junction bases unmatched: 10. Germline V gene data show CDR1 as SGHDT and CDR2 as YYEEEE. The CDR3 nucleotides read TGTGCCAGCAGCCTGGGGGGACAGGGCTTGGACGAGCAGTACTTC. The encoded protein is CASSLGGQGLDEQYF.

The chain joins TRBV6-5 to TRBJ2-5; D possibly corresponds to TRBD1 (6 bases). V gave up 7 bases and J gave up 2 bases, with 17 bases separating them. Germline CDR1 is MNHEY and CDR2 is SVGAGI. The CDR3 runs 15 residues. The CDR3 DNA follows: TGTGCCAGCACTAGAGACAGGATCGGGCAAGAGACCCAGTACTTC. Protein sequence: CASTRDRIGQETQYF.

The chain couples TRBV29-1 to TRBJ1-1; 9 nucleotides match TRBD1. This CDR3 is 18 amino acids long. V gave up 7 bases and J gave up 0 bases; unmatched junction bases: 18. Germline V gene data show CDR1 as SQVTM and CDR2 as ANQGSEA. In nucleotides, the CDR3 is TGCAGCGCTTCGAATGTGCGACAGGGGGGTACATTGAACACTGAAGCTTTCTTT. It codes for CSASNVRQGGTLNTEAFF.

V is TRBV29-1 and J is TRBJ1-2, with 8 bases lining up with TRBD1. V shed 3 bases, J shed 5 bases, and the junction held 2 bases outside the gene matches. The CDR3 totals 12 residues. Germline CDR1 reads SQVTM; CDR2 reads ANQGSEA. The CDR3 coding sequence is TGCAGCGTTGACCGACAGGGGTATGGCTACACCTTC. It translates to CSVDRQGYGYTF.

The chain uses TRBV4-3 and TRBJ1-4; D call uncertain. V was pared by 3 bases and J by 6 bases, with 5 bases between. This CDR3 is built from 12 residues. In germline, CDR1 is LGHNA, CDR2 YSLEER. The CDR3 reads CASSQTDEKLFF. The CDR3 nucleotides read TGCGCCAGCAGCCAGACTGATGAAAAACTGTTTTTT.